This is a list of T cell receptor beta chains from one sample in a study of blood T cell repertoires in COVID-19. Here immunoSEQ multiplex PCR was the method, and the copy in TCRdb shows in-frame clones only, minus some. Of about 160,000 clones detected, around 84% appear once; the ten largest clones hold 7% to 10%. The specimen was peripheral blood. These receptors came from a woman in her sixties or seventies with COVID-19, enrolled during active disease. CDR3s include the opening cysteine and the closing phenylalanine or tryptophan. The D gene is left open where the match is weak.

j_gene: TRBJ1-2; d_gene: TRBD1; v_gene: TRBV6-5; CDR3aa: CASSSPGQGGYGYTF; CDR3nt: TGTGCCAGCAGTTCCCCCGGACAGGGCGGCTATGGCTACACCTTC
j_gene: TRBJ1-1; d_gene: -; v_gene: TRBV19; CDR3aa: CASTLDRNTEAFF; CDR3nt: TGTGCCAGTACCCTGGACAGGAACACTGAAGCTTTCTTT
j_gene: TRBJ1-1; d_gene: TRBD1; v_gene: TRBV5-4; CDR3aa: CASSMGQSNTEAFF; CDR3nt: TGTGCCAGCAGCATGGGACAGTCGAACACTGAAGCTTTCTTT
j_gene: TRBJ1-5; d_gene: -; v_gene: TRBV7-8; CDR3aa: CASRPGRGQVLSNQPQHF; CDR3nt: TGTGCCAGCAGGCCGGGGCGGGGGCAAGTACTTAGCAATCAGCCCCAGCATTTT
j_gene: TRBJ2-1; d_gene: TRBD1; v_gene: TRBV7-3; CDR3aa: CASSLGYREAQGANEQFF; CDR3nt: TGTGCCAGCAGCTTAGGTTACAGGGAAGCACAGGGGGCAAATGAGCAGTTCTTC
j_gene: TRBJ2-6; d_gene: TRBD1; v_gene: TRBV19; CDR3aa: CASSMGRQGVGANVLTF; CDR3nt: TGTGCCAGTAGTATGGGTAGGCAGGGGGTTGGGGCCAACGTCCTGACTTTC
j_gene: TRBJ1-1; d_gene: TRBD1; v_gene: TRBV7-3; CDR3aa: CASSLTGTGNTEAFF; CDR3nt: TGTGCCAGCAGCTTAACTGGGACAGGGAACACTGAAGCTTTCTTT
j_gene: TRBJ1-1; d_gene: TRBD1; v_gene: TRBV7-3; CDR3aa: CASSLTPGQGLGGTEAFF; CDR3nt: TGTGCCAGCAGCTTAACCCCCGGACAGGGGCTCGGAGGCACTGAAGCTTTCTTT
j_gene: TRBJ2-6; d_gene: TRBD1; v_gene: TRBV7-9; CDR3aa: CASSSRDRGRTGANVLTF; CDR3nt: TGTGCCAGCAGCTCCCGGGACAGGGGGCGTACTGGGGCCAACGTCCTGACTTTC
j_gene: TRBJ2-5; d_gene: TRBD1; v_gene: TRBV27; CDR3aa: CASSRQGQTQYF; CDR3nt: TGTGCCAGCAGCCGACAGGGACAGACCCAGTACTTC
j_gene: TRBJ2-5; d_gene: -; v_gene: TRBV19; CDR3aa: CASSRTAETQYF; CDR3nt: TGTGCCAGTAGTCGGACAGCCGAGACCCAGTACTTC
j_gene: TRBJ2-1; d_gene: -; v_gene: TRBV5-1; CDR3aa: CASSPGGRSSSYNEQFF; CDR3nt: TGCGCCAGCAGCCCCGGAGGACGGTCGAGCTCCTACAATGAGCAGTTCTTC
j_gene: TRBJ1-5; d_gene: -; v_gene: TRBV5-1; CDR3aa: CASSLEGADSNQPQHF; CDR3nt: TGCGCCAGCAGCTTGGAAGGGGCCGATAGCAATCAGCCCCAGCATTTT
j_gene: TRBJ1-5; d_gene: TRBD1; v_gene: TRBV30; CDR3aa: CAWSVQGIQPQHF; CDR3nt: TGTGCCTGGAGTGTACAGGGGATCCAGCCCCAGCATTTT
j_gene: TRBJ1-6; d_gene: -; v_gene: TRBV7-9; CDR3aa: CASSQHGQRDSPLHF; CDR3nt: TGTGCCAGCAGCCAACACGGACAGCGGGACTCACCCCTCCACTTT